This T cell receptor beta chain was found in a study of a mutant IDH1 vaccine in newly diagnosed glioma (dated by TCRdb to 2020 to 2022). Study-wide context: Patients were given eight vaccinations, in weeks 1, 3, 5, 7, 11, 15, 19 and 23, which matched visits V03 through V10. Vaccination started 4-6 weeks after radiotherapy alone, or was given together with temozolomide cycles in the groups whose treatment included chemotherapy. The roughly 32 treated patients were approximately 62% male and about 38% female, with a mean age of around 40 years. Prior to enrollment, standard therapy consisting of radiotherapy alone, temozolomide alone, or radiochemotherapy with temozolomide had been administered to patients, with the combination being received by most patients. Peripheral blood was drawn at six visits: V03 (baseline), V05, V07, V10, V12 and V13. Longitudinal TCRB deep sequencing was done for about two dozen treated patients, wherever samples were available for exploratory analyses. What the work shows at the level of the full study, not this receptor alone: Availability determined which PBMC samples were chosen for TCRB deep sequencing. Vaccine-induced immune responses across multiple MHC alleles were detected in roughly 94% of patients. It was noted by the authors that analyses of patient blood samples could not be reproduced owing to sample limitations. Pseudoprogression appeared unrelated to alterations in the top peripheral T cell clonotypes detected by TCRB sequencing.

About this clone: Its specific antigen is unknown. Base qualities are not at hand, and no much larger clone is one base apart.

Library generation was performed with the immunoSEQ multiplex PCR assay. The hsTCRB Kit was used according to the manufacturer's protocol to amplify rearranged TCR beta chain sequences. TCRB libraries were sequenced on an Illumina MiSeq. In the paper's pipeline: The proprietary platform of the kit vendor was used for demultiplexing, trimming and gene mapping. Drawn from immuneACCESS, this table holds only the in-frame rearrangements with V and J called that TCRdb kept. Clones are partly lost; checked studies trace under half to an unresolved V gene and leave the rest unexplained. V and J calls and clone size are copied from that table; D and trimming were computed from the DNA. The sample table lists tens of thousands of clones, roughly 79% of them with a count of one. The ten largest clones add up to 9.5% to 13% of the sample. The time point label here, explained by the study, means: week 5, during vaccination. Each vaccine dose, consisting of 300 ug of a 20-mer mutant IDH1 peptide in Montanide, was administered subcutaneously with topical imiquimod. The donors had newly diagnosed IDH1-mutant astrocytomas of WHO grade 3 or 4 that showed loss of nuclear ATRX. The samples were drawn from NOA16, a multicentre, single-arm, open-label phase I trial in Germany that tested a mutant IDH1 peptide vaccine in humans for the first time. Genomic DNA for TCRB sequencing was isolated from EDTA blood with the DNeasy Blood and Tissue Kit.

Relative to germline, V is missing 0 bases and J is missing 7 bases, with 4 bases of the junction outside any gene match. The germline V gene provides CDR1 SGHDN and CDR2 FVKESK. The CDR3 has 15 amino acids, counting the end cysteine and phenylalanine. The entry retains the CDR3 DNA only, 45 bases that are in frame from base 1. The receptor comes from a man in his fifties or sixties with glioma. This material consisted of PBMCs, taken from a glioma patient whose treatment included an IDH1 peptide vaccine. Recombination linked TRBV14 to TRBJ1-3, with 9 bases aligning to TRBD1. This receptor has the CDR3 CASSQEQGARNTIYF. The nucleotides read TGTGCCAGCAGCCAAGAACAGGGGGCGAGGAACACCATATATTTT. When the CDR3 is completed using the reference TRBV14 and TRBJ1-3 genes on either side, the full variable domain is EAGVTQFPSHSVIEKGQTVTLRCDPISGHDNLYWYRRVMGKEIKFLLHFVKESKQDESGMPNNRFLAERTGGTYSTLKVQPAELEDSGVYFCASSQEQGARNTIYFGEGSWLTVV.